This TCR beta chain stems from a study of technical replicates of blood from several donors. Libraries were prepared by immunoSEQ multiplex PCR; TCRdb keeps only in-frame clonotypes and omits some of them. The table shows fewer than 95,000 clones, with approximately 94% occurring only once. The CDR3 is made up of 13 amino acids. V was trimmed by 4 bases and J by 9 bases, leaving 15 bases between them. Germline loops: CDR1 SEHNR, CDR2 FQNEAQ (reference sequence). V gene TRBV7-9 combines with J gene TRBJ1-2, with D perhaps matching TRBD1 (6 bases). Material: T cells isolated from PBMCs. The TCR originated in a human donor in good health. The CDR3 here is CASSSGGASRYTF. The CDR3 DNA is TGTGCCAGCAGCTCGGGGGGGGCAAGTCGCTACACCTTC.